The sequence of this T cell receptor (beta chain) was determined in a study of T cells after yellow fever vaccination. The table lists this clonotype with a few counts. Its specificity is not known. They built TCR cDNA with 5'RACE template switching, a step that put in a universal primer site and UMIs. Each CDR3 protein is one row after TCRdb ran MiXCR on the 5' RACE reads. The table has some 120,000 distinct CDR3 sequences, approximately 14% seen once; the top ten hold roughly 44%. General study findings and limits: Abundant contaminating clonotypes from the bulk population could appear in FACS-sorted repertoires. Most primary-vaccination clones reappeared after the booster (approximately 95% CD4, 88% CD8).

The germline CDR1 and CDR2 sequences are MNHEY and SVGEGT. V lost 5 bases, J lost 2 bases, and 13 bases lay in between. CDR3 length: 14 residues. Here the sequenced sample was CD8+ T cells sorted from PBMCs, taken 5 days after the yellow fever booster vaccination. The chain uses TRBV6-2 or TRBV6-3 and TRBJ2-7; D is perhaps TRBD1 (6 bases). This sequence originates from a young man who received the YFV17D yellow fever vaccine. The CDR3 region is CASSGQLAAYEQYF. For the CDR3, the DNA is TGTGCCAGCAGTGGACAGCTCGCCGCCTACGAGCAGTACTTC.